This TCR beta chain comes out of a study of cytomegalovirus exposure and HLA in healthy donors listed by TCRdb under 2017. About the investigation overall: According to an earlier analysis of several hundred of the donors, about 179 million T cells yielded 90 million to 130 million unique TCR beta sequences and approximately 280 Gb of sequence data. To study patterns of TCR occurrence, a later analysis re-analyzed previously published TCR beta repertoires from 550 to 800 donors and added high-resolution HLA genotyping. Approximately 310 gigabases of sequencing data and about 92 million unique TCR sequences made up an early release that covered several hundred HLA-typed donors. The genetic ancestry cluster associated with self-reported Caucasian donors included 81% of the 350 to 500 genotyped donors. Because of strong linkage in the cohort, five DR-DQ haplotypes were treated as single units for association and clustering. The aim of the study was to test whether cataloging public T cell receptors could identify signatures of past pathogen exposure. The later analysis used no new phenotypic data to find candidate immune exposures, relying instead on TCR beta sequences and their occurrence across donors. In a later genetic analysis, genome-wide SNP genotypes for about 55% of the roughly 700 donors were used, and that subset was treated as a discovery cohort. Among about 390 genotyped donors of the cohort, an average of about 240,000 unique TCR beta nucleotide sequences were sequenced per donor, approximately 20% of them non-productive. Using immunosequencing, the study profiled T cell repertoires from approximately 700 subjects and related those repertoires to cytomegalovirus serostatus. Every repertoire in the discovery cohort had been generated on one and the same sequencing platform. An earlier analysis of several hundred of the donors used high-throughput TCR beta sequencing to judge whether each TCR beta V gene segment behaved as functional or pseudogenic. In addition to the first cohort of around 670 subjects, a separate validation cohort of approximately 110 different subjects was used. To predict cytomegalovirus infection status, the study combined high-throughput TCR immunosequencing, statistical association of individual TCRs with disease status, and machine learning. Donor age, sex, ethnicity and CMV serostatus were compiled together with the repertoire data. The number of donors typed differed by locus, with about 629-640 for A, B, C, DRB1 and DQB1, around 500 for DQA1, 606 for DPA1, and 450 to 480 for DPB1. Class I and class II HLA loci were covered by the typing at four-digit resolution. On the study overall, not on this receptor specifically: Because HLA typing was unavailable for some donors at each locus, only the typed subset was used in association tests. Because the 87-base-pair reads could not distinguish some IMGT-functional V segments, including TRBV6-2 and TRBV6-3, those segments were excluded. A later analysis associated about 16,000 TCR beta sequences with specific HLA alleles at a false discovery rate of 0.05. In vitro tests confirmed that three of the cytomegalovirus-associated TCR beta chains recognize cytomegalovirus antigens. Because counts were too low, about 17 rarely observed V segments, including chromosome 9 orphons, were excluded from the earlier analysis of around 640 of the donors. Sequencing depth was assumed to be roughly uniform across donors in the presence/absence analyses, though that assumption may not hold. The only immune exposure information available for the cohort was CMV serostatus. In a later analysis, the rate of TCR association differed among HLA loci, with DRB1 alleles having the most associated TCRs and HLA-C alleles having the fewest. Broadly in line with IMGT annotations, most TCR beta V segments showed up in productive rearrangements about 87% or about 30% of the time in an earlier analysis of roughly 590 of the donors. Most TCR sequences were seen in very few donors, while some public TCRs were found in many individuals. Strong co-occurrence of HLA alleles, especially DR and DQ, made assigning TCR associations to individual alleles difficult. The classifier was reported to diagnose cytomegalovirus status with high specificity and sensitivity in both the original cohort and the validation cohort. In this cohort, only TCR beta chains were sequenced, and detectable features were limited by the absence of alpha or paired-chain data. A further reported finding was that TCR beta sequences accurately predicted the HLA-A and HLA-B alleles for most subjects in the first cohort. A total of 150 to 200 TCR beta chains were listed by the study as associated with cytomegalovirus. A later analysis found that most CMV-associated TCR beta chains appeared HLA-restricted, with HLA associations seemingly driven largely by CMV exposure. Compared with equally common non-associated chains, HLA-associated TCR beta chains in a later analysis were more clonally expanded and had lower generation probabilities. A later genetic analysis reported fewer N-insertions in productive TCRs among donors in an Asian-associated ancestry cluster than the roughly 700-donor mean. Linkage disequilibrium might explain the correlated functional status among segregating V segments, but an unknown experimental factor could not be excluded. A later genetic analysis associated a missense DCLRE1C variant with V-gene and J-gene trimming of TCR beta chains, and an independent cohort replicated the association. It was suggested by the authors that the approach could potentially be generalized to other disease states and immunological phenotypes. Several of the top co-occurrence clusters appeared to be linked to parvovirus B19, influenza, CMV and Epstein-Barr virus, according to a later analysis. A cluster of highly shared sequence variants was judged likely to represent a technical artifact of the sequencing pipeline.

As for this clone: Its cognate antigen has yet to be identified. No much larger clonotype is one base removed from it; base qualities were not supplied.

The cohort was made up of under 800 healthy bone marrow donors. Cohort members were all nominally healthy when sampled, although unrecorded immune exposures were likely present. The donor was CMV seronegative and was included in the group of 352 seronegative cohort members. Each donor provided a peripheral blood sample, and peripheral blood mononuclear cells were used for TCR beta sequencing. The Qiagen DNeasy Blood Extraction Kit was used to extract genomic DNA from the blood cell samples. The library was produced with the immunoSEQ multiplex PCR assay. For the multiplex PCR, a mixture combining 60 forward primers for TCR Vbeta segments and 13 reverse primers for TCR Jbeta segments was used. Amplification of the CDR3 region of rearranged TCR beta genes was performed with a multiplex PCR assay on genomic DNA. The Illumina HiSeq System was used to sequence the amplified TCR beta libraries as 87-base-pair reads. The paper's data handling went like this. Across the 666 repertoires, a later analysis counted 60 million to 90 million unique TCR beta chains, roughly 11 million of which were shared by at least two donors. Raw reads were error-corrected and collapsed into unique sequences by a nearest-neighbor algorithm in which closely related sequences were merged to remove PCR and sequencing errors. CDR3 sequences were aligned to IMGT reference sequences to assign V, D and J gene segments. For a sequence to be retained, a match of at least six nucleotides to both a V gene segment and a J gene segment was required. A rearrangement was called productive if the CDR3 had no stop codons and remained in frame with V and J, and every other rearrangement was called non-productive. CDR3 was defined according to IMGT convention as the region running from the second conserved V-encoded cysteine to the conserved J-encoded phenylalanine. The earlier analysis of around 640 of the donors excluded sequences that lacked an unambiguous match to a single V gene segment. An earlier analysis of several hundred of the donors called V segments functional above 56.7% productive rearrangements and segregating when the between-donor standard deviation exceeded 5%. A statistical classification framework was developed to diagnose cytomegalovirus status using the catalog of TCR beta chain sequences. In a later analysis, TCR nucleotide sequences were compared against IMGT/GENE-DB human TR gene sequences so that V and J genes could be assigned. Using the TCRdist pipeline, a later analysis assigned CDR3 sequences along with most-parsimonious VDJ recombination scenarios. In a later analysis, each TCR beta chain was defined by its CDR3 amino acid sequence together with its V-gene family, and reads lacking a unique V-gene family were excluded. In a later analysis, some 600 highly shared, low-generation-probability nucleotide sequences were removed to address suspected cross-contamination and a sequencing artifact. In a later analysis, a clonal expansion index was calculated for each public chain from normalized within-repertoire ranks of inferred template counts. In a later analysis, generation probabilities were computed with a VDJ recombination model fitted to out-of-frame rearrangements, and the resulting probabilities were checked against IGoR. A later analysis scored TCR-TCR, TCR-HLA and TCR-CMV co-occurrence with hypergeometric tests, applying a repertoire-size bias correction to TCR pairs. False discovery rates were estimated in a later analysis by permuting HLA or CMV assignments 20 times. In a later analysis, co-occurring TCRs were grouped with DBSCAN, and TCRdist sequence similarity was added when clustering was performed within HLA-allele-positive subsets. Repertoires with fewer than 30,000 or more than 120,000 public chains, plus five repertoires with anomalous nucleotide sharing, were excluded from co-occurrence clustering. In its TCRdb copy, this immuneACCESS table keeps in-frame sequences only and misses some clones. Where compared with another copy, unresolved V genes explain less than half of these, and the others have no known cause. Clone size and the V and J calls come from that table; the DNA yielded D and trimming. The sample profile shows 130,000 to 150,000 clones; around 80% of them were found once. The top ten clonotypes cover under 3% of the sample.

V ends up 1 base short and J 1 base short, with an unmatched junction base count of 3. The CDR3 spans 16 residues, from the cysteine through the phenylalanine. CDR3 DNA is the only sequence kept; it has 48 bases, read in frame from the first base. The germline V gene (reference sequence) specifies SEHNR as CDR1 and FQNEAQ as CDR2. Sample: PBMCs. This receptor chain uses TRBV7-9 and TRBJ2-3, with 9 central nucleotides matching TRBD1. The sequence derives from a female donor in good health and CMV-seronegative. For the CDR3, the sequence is CASSLEGQGGTDTQYF. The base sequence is TGTGCCAGCAGCTTAGAGGGACAGGGAGGCACAGATACGCAGTATTTT.